This T cell receptor beta chain was sequenced during a study of blood T cell repertoires in COVID-19 (dated by TCRdb to 2019 to 2021). In the study overall: Samples covering the acute and convalescent phases of COVID-19 were provided by collaborators in the United States, Italy and Spain. The prospective study material was composed of cDNA or gDNA derived from T cells, B-cell-depleted T cells, or PBMCs. A de-identified subject ID, COVID-19 status, age in years and sex were almost always included in the sample metadata. The samples were drawn from the first 160 participants of the ongoing ImmuneRACE study and from some 1,300 subjects provided by 6 global collaborators. The repertoires were released in a freely available public database meant as a resource for research on the immune response to SARS-CoV-2. Where available, HLA class I and class II types were taken from metadata supplied by the sample provider and were not determined by assay-based typing. Subjects who had been exposed to COVID-19, were actively infected with it, or had recovered from it provided the deeply sampled blood TCRbeta repertoires that made up the dataset.

The study at large found these results: How much clinical and demographic metadata was included differed by source and by participant, and the metadata was provided uncurated.

About this clone itself: The target of this receptor is not known. Base-call qualities are not available, and no considerably larger clone is one nucleotide away.

The CDR1 and CDR2 encoded by the germline V gene are MNHEY and SVGAGI. The junction shows trimming of 6 bases on V and 4 bases on J, and the gene matches do not reach 12 bases of it. The CDR3 covers 15 residues, taking in both the cysteine and the phenylalanine. Kept here is only the CDR3 DNA, which spans 45 bases and is read in frame from base 1. Whole blood was collected in K2EDTA tubes by collaborating institutions according to the institutions' own protocols. Collaborator samples were shipped for TCRbeta analysis as frozen whole blood, isolated PBMCs, or DNA extracted from either sample type. TCRbeta CDR3 regions were amplified from genomic DNA by means of the immunoSEQ Assay, a bias-controlled multiplex PCR. Per the source publication's procedure: Nucleated cell counts per sample were estimated from amplification of reference gene primers within the assay. To quantify the absolute abundance of each unique TCRbeta CDR3 rearrangement, sequence reads were collapsed and filtered. Productive Simpson clonality was computed per sample as the square root of Simpson's diversity index over productive rearrangements. Sourced from immuneACCESS, this table was stored by TCRdb with only in-frame sequences that have V and J called. A share of the clones is absent; for the studies checked, an unresolved V gene accounts for under half, and the remainder has no known explanation. D and trimming were read from the DNA, whereas the V and J calls and clone size are those reported in that table. This sample lists approximately 130,000 clones; around three quarters were detected once. About 2.2% of the sample is held by the ten biggest clonotypes.

Sample: peripheral blood. Rearrangement joined TRBV6-5 to TRBJ2-7; 7 nucleotides in the junction match TRBD1. This sequence originates from a woman aged 70 to 79 with acute or convalescent COVID-19. The DNA sequence is as follows: TGTGCCAGCAGACGCCAGACCGGGACAGAGTACGAGCAGTACTTC. This encodes CASRRQTGTEYEQYF.